This passage covers 14 T cell receptor beta chains from one sample sequenced in a study of OX40 agonist ivuxolimab in advanced cancers. Some clones are missing from TCRdb's copy, which holds only in-frame ones; the method was immunoSEQ multiplex PCR. The table includes fewer than 45,000 clones, about 82% detected once. Sequencing used CD4+ or CD8+ T cells sorted from blood, obtained in a trial of the OX40 agonist ivuxolimab. These receptor sequences come from an adult with an advanced solid tumor such as melanoma, head and neck, liver or kidney cancer.

The genes are TRBV11-3 and TRBJ1-6; no reliable D call. The germline V gene has CDR1 SGHNT and CDR2 YENEEA. Trimming removed 1 base at V and 7 bases at J, with 8 bases between. The CDR3 is 14 residues long. CDR3 sequence: CASSLVAGNSPLHF. Here the CDR3 DNA reads TGTGCCAGCAGCTTAGTAGCAGGAAATTCACCCCTCCACTTT.

As regards this clone: This CDR3 is missing its conserved last phenylalanine or tryptophan, likely due to a read error. The DNA is omitted, as the CDR3 cannot be located on it reliably, and the CDR3 follows TCRdb's listing. This rearrangement joins TRBV6-1 to TRBJ2-7; the table's D call TRBD1 went unverified against the DNA. Including both end residues, the CDR3 is 10 amino acids long. Germline CDR1 is MNHNS and CDR2 is SASEGT. Here the CDR3 reads CATRSSGHVA.

This chain uses TRBV5-4 with TRBJ1-3; D gene uncertain. Germline V lookup: CDR1 SGHNT, CDR2 YYREEE (reference sequence). CDR3 length: 14 amino acids. Trimming took 4 bases from V and 0 from J, leaving 8 bases between them. CDR3 DNA: TGTGCCAGCAGCGTACAGTCCTCTGGAAACACCATATATTTT. It translates to CASSVQSSGNTIYF.

The rearrangement joins TRBV19 to TRBJ2-1; D possibly corresponds to TRBD1 (6 bases). V gave up 1 base and J gave up 0 bases, with 19 bases separating them. Per germline, CDR1 LNHDA and CDR2 SQIVND (reference sequence). The length of the CDR3 is 19 residues. The CDR3 sequence is CASSIGAKRQESSYNEQFF. The CDR3 DNA is TGTGCCAGTAGTATAGGGGCAAAACGACAGGAAAGCTCCTACAATGAGCAGTTCTTC.

This chain connects TRBV19 to TRBJ2-3; TRBD1 agrees at 8 bases. Trimming removed 7 bases from V and 0 bases from J; junction bases left unmatched: 3. The CDR3 is 14 residues long. Looked up from germline, CDR1 is LNHDA and CDR2 is SQIVND (reference sequence). As DNA, the CDR3 is TGTGCCAGTACTGACAGGGGAAGCACAGATACGCAGTATTTT. Protein product: CASTDRGSTDTQYF.

The V call is TRBV29-1, the J call TRBJ2-1; maybe TRBD2 (6 bases). From germline, CDR1 is SQVTM and CDR2 ANQGSEA. V lost 8 bases to trimming and J lost 6 bases, with 11 bases between them. The CDR3 length is 11 residues. The CDR3: CSPEGANEQFF. Here the CDR3 DNA reads TGCAGCCCGGAGGGCGCCAATGAGCAGTTCTTC.

In DNA form, the CDR3 reads TGTGCCAGCAGCTTTTTACAGCAGGATGGTGAAAAACTGTTTTTT. Its translation: CASSFLQQDGEKLFF. V and J are TRBV11-3 and TRBJ1-4; D not resolved. The CDR3 has 15 residues. The V gene lost 3 bases and the J gene lost 7 bases, with 15 bases spanning the gap. Germline values: CDR1 SGHNT, CDR2 YENEEA.

The chain employs TRBV19 and TRBJ2-4, with TRBD2 as a possible D gene (5 bases). V lost 3 bases and J 1 base, leaving 10 bases between the germline ends. The CDR3 has 15 residues. Germline CDR1 reads LNHDA; CDR2 reads SQIVND (reference sequence). CDR3 DNA: TGTGCCAGTAGTATGGTCGGGATTGCCAAAAACATTCAGTACTTC. Its translation is CASSMVGIAKNIQYF.

This chain links TRBV4-1 with TRBJ1-5; no clear D. Trimming removed 1 base at V and 3 bases at J, with 7 bases between. Looked up from germline, CDR1 is MGHRA and CDR2 is YSYEKL. This CDR3 comprises 14 residues. The CDR3 sequence is CASSQGSDNQPQHF. CDR3 DNA: TGCGCCAGCAGCCAAGGGTCAGACAATCAGCCCCAGCATTTT.

The rearrangement uses TRBV19 and TRBJ1-2; D remains ambiguous. The CDR3 is made up of 12 amino acids. V was clipped by 1 base and J by 8 bases, with 8 bases between them. Germline-derived CDR1 and CDR2 are LNHDA and SQIVND (reference sequence). The CDR3 DNA reads TGTGCCAGTAGTATAGGAGATGGAGGCTACACCTTC. It encodes CASSIGDGGYTF.

This clone showed up just once. The chain links TRBV10-3 to TRBJ2-7; TRBD2 aligns across 12 bases. The CDR3 is 15 amino acids. Germline-derived CDR1 and CDR2 are ENHRY and SYGVKD. The J segment lost 4 bases and the V segment lost 6 bases, leaving 7 bases of the junction unmatched. The CDR3 DNA follows: TGTGCCATCAGGGGGTCGACTAGCGGGAGTTACGAGCAGTACTTC. This translates into CAIRGSTSGSYEQYF.

DNA of the CDR3: TGTGCCAGCAGCCACAACCGGGAGCAGTACTTC. It translates to CASSHNREQYF. The chain links TRBV28 to TRBJ2-7; unclear D gene. The CDR3 has 11 residues. Trimming removed 6 bases at V and 7 bases at J, with 10 bases between. Germline V gives CDR1 MDHEN, CDR2 SYDVKM.

This clone was seen once. CDR3 loop: CATSSTEETQYF. Here the CDR3 DNA reads TGTGCCACCAGCAGTACAGAAGAGACCCAGTACTTC. The V and J genes are TRBV15 and TRBJ2-5, with D unresolved. The ends were cut back, 3 bases at V and 3 bases at J, with 5 bases in the middle. The CDR3 is 12 residues long. Germline CDR1 reads LNHNV; CDR2 reads YYDKDF (reference sequence).

The V call is TRBV28, the J call TRBJ1-2; D not certain. V lost 6 bases and J lost 3, with 35 bases in between. Germline V CDR1 and CDR2: MDHEN, SYDVKM. The CDR3 is 21 amino acids. For the CDR3, the DNA is TGTGCCAGCAGCTCCCTCCTAACTCGTTCCTCTCGATACTCCTCGGACTATGGCTACACCTTC. Protein product: CASSSLLTRSSRYSSDYGYTF.